This TCR beta chain was observed in a study of Ad26.COV2.S vaccination and SARS-CoV-2 variants. Regarding the study as a whole: Once vaccination had occurred, spike-specific CD8+ and CD4+ T cell responses reportedly showed substantial breadth. Responses of T cells in total may have been underestimated by the TCR breadth and depth analyses. Among vaccine recipients, spike-specific TCR breadth exceeded that of placebo recipients.

V gave up 7 bases and J gave up 3 bases, with 9 bases separating them. Germline CDR1 reads MDHEN; CDR2 reads SYDVKM. The CDR3 sequence is 12 residues long. Notes on this clone: The antigen is not known.

Data came from immunoSEQ multiplex PCR; TCRdb stores just in-frame clones and leaves some out. Among 150,000 to 200,000 clones listed, around nine tenths were seen once. V gene TRBV28 combines with J gene TRBJ1-2; TRBD1 is a possible D gene (5 bases). This clonotype was obtained from a human donor who had recovered from COVID-19. The sample here was peripheral blood, taken after recovery from COVID-19. The CDR3, as DNA: TGTGCCAGCACCATGGGGGACTATGGCTACACCTTC. It is translated as CASTMGDYGYTF.